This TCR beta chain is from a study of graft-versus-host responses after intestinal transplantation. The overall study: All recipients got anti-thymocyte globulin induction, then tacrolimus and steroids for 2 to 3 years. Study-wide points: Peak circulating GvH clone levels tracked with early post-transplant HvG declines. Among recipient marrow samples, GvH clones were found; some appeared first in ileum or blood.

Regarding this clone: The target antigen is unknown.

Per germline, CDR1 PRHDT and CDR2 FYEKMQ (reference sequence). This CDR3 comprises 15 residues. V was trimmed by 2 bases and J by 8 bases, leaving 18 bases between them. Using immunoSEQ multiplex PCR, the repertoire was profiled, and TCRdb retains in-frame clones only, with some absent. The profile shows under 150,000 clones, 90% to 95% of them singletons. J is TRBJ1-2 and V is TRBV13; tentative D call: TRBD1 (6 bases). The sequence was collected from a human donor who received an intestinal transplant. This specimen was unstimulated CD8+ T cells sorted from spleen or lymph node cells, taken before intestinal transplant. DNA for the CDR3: TGTGCCAGCAGCTTATCCTCAGGGGCAGGATCCGGCTACACCTTC. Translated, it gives CASSLSSGAGSGYTF.